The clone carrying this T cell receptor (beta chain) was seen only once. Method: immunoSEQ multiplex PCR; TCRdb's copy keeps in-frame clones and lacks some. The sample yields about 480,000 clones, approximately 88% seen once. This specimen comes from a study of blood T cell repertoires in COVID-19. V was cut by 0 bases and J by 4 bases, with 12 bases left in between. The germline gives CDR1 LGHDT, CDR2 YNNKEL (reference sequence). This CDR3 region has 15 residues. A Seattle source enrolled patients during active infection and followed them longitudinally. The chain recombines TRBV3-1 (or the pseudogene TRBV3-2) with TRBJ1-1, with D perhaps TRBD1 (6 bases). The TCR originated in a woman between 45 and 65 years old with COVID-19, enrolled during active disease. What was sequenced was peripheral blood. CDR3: CASSQDGGQGTEAFF. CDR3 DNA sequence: TGTGCCAGCAGCCAAGATGGGGGCCAGGGCACTGAAGCTTTCTTT.